This entry features one TCR beta chain sequence. What this receptor recognizes is not known. No base quality information exists; no much larger clone differs at one position. Between the V and J ends, shortened by 4 bases and 2 bases respectively, the junction contains 6 bases. CDR1 and CDR2 are drawn from the germline V gene: SQVTM, ANQGSEA. Counted from cysteine to phenylalanine, this CDR3 has 12 amino acids. Left in the record is the CDR3 DNA by itself, 36 bases read in frame from the first base. The record originates from a study (dated by TCRdb to the late 2010s). Regarding the research as a whole: The study used sequence and structural analyses to characterize human CD8+ TCR repertoires recognizing immunodominant viral antigens. What the work shows at the level of the full study, not this receptor alone: According to the report, the CD8+ TCR repertoires were highly diverse, and those specific to different immunodominant viral antigens were distinct from each other.

The sequencing machine was an Illumina HiSeq 2500. In TCRdb, the public reads were trimmed at Q25 with fastp and aligned with MiXCR, with productive beta chains retained. Merged by CDR3 protein, the rows form single entries marked with the most common genes and DNA. A total of about 800 distinct CDR3 sequences appear in this sample, roughly 29% of them only once. 40% to 50% of the sample is in the top ten clones. The chain is made from TRBV29-1 and TRBJ1-5, with the D gene call left open. The sample taken for sequencing was CD8+ T cells (not recorded whether cultured). The clonotype was recovered from a female donor. CDR3 reads: CSVGEGNQPQHF. In nucleotides, the sequence is TGCAGCGTTGGGGAGGGCAATCAGCCCCAGCATTTT.